This TCR beta chain was documented in a study of blood T cell repertoires in COVID-19. Study context: The analysed material was cDNA or gDNA that came from T cells, B-cell-depleted T cells, or PBMCs.

Repertoires were generated with immunoSEQ multiplex PCR, while TCRdb's copy carries only in-frame clones and drops some. The sample lists around 50,000 clones; roughly nine tenths were seen once. This TCR was recovered from a woman older than 75 with COVID-19, enrolled during active disease. The sample consisted of peripheral blood.

CDR3 in amino acids: CASSDGTANYGYTF. For the CDR3, the DNA is TGTGCCAGCAGCGACGGGACAGCTAACTATGGCTACACCTTC. The chain recombines TRBV5-4 with TRBJ1-2; 7 bases align to TRBD1. The V and J ends lost 4 bases and 0 bases, in that order; junction bases with no gene match: 3. CDR3 size: 14 residues. CDR1 is SGHNT and CDR2 is YYREEE in the germline V gene (reference sequence).